This TCR beta chain was sequenced in a study of regulatory T cells in long-lasting Graves disease. HTBI primers from iRepertoire and Arm-PCR of CDR3 regions yielded the TCR beta libraries. MiXCR, run by TCRdb on the multiplex PCR reads, gives a single entry per CDR3 protein. The sample lists some 340,000 distinct CDR3 sequences; around 11% were seen once. General observations from the study: TCR diversity was lower in persistent Graves' patients than in newly diagnosed ones.

Time point indicated: newly diagnosed GD, antithyroid drugs for less than 3 months. Generation of the TCR library employed RNA extracted from PBMCs. V was clipped by 4 bases and J by 0 bases; unmatched bases: 2. In germline, CDR1 is MNHNS, CDR2 SASEGT. This CDR3 spans 15 amino acids. This clonotype was counted only a few times. Its target is unknown. This sample was also put to use in a study of T cells in Graves' hyperthyroidism and ophthalmopathy.

This TCR came from a woman aged 18-35 years with Graves disease. The sequencing here drew on peripheral blood mononuclear cells (PBMCs), taken at new diagnosis, from a patient treated with antithyroid drugs. The chain links TRBV6-1 to TRBJ2-3, with TRBD1 matching 9 bases. The CDR3 reads CASSGTGESTDTQYF. CDR3 DNA: TGTGCCAGCAGTGGGACAGGGGAGAGCACAGATACGCAGTATTTT.